A single sample is the source of the 32 T cell receptor beta chains below, sequenced in a study of cytomegalovirus exposure and HLA in healthy donors. 60 Vbeta and 13 Jbeta primers were used in PCR. Sequenced by immunoSEQ multiplex PCR; TCRdb stores in-frame clones only, minus some. The sample contains about 94,000 clones, about 80% of which appear only once. The sample consisted of PBMCs. The receptors stem from a woman aged 55-69 years in good health and CMV-seronegative.

The gene calls are TRBV7-2 and TRBJ1-1; D ambiguous. Trimming removed 0 bases at V and 0 bases at J, with 5 bases between. CDR1 is SGHTA and CDR2 is FQGNSA in the germline V gene. The CDR3 totals 14 residues. This CDR3 is CASSLASVNTEAFF. The DNA of the CDR3 is TGTGCCAGCAGCTTAGCCTCGGTGAACACTGAAGCTTTCTTT.

This rearrangement joins TRBV4-1 to TRBJ1-2; 10 bases agree with TRBD1. CDR1 and CDR2 (germline): MGHRA, YSYEKL. The ends lost 2 bases at V and 8 bases at J; junction bases unmatched: 8. There are 15 residues in the CDR3. The CDR3 spells CASSQPSTGGAGYTF. In DNA form, the CDR3 reads TGCGCCAGCAGCCAACCGTCGACAGGGGGCGCAGGCTACACCTTC.

The chain carries TRBV4-1 and TRBJ1-1; perhaps TRBD1 as D (6 bases). Trimming took off 0 bases at V and 8 bases at J, with 13 bases between the two ends. This CDR3 region has 14 residues. Per germline, CDR1 MGHRA and CDR2 YSYEKL. The CDR3: CASSQDFSGTEAFF. The CDR3 DNA reads TGCGCCAGCAGCCAAGATTTTAGTGGGACAGAAGCTTTCTTT.

The table lists this clone with a few counts. V and J are TRBV25-1 and TRBJ2-5, with 10 bases lining up with TRBD1. The DNA end favors TRBJ2-7, so the J call may be wrong. The CDR3 totals 14 residues. Per germline, CDR1 MGHDK and CDR2 SYGVNS. The CDR3 sequence is CASSPGTGDYEQYF. The DNA of the CDR3 is TGTGCCAGCAGCCCCGGGACAGGGGACTACGAGCAGTACTTC.

V gene TRBV10-2 combines with J gene TRBJ1-2; 7 bases are shared with TRBD1. This CDR3 comprises 17 residues. CDR1 is WSHSY, CDR2 SAAADI, per germline. After removal of 7 bases from V and 2 bases from J, the junction contained 16 bases not matched to a gene. The CDR3 DNA follows: TGCGCCAGCAATCCGATCGAGGAGACAGGGCTCAACTATGGCTACACCTTC. This translates into CASNPIEETGLNYGYTF.

The V call is TRBV30, the J call TRBJ1-4, with 7 bases that match TRBD1. The V and J ends lost 5 bases and 1 base, in that order; junction bases with no gene match: 4. The germline gives CDR1 GTSNPN, CDR2 SVGIG (reference sequence). The CDR3 spans 14 residues. Here the CDR3 DNA reads TGTGCCTGGGACTCAGGGGGAACTAATGAAAAACTGTTTTTT. Translating it yields CAWDSGGTNEKLFF.

The chain has TRBV12-5 and TRBJ2-3; 11 nucleotides line up with TRBD2. With 0 bases clipped from V and 8 bases from J, the junction kept 7 bases outside the gene matches. The CDR3 length is 16 residues. Germline-derived CDR1 and CDR2 are LGHNT and FRNRAP. CDR3 DNA sequence: TGTGCTAGTGGTTTGGTCGTAGCGGGGGGGCGAGGTACGCAGTATTTT. This encodes CASGLVVAGGRGTQYF.

The chain is built from TRBV7-6 and TRBJ2-1; D is possibly TRBD2 (5 bases). CDR3 length: 12 residues. Trimming took off 5 bases at V and 10 bases at J, with 12 bases between the two ends. Germline assignment: CDR1 SGHVS and CDR2 FNYEAQ. The CDR3 coding sequence is TGTGCCAGCAGCCCGGAGGACCGGGAGCAGTTCTTC. Amino acids: CASSPEDREQFF.

J is TRBJ1-2 and V is TRBV7-8; D gene uncertain. Germline V CDR1 and CDR2: SGHVS, FQNEAQ. Deletions cut 2 bases from V and 2 bases from J, with 12 bases between. CDR3 length: 15 residues. CDR3 amino acids: CASSLPPGGNYGYTF. The CDR3 coding sequence is TGTGCCAGCAGCTTACCCCCCGGAGGAAACTATGGCTACACCTTC.

The V call is TRBV10-2, the J call TRBJ2-2; D is unclear. From germline, CDR1 is WSHSY and CDR2 SAAADI. This CDR3 region has 12 residues. The germline V and J ends were trimmed by 7 bases and 4 bases, with 7 bases remaining between them. The CDR3 here is CASTSSTGELFF. The CDR3 DNA reads TGCGCCAGCACCTCCAGCACCGGGGAGCTGTTTTTT.

The chain has TRBV7-9 and TRBJ2-5; weak D call: TRBD2 (6 bases). Germline V gene sequence: CDR1 SEHNR, CDR2 FQNEAQ (reference sequence). The CDR3 totals 14 residues. V was pared by 4 bases and J by 4 bases, with 13 bases between. This chain's CDR3 is CASSYRTSPETQYF. The CDR3 DNA follows: TGTGCCAGCAGCTACAGAACTAGCCCAGAGACCCAGTACTTC.

V is TRBV7-2 and J is TRBJ2-5, with 8 bases fitting TRBD1. The CDR3 loop spans 14 amino acids. Trimming removed 3 bases from V and 1 base from J; junction bases left unmatched: 1. Germline V gene data show CDR1 as SGHTA and CDR2 as FQGNSA. The CDR3, as DNA: TGTGCCAGCAGCTTGGACAGGGCCCAAGAGACCCAGTACTTC. Protein product: CASSLDRAQETQYF.

The gene calls are TRBV7-6 and TRBJ2-1, with D perhaps matching TRBD1 (6 bases). The CDR3 has 13 residues. The V and J ends lost 4 bases and 5 bases respectively, with 9 bases between them. Germline CDR1 SGHVS, CDR2 FNYEAQ. The CDR3 sequence is CASSSDRNNEQFF. Written as DNA, the CDR3 is TGTGCCAGCAGCTCAGACAGGAACAATGAGCAGTTCTTC.

The rearrangement links TRBV6-5 to TRBJ2-3; 11 bases line up with TRBD2. CDR3 length equals 15 residues. CDR1 is MNHEY, CDR2 SVGAGI, per germline. V was pared by 6 bases and J by 5 bases, with 7 bases of the junction left unmatched. Written as DNA, the CDR3 is TGTGCCAGCAGATTAGCGGGGGGGCGAGAAGATACGCAGTATTTT. As protein: CASRLAGGREDTQYF.

This chain connects TRBV5-1 to TRBJ1-1; D gene unclear. V lost 0 bases and J 7 bases, leaving 10 bases between the germline ends. The CDR3 covers 13 residues. The germline gives CDR1 SGHRS, CDR2 YFSETQ. CDR3 nucleotide sequence: TGCGCCAGCAGCTTGGCCGGGAGAAGTGAAGCTTTCTTT. Its translation is CASSLAGRSEAFF.

This clone was detected only a few times. The chain couples TRBV9 to TRBJ1-4; D not resolved. The CDR3 covers 13 residues. V lost 4 bases and J 8 bases, leaving 12 bases between the germline ends. In germline, CDR1 is SGDLS, CDR2 YYNGEE. The CDR3 DNA sequence: TGTGCCAGCAGCACCGGACTCCACGAAAAACTGTTTTTT. Protein product: CASSTGLHEKLFF.

This sequence joins TRBV4-1 and TRBJ2-7; 9 bases match TRBD2. Germline assignment: CDR1 MGHRA and CDR2 YSYEKL. This CDR3 region has 13 residues. The ends lost 8 bases at V and 2 bases at J; junction bases unmatched: 4. The CDR3: CASPTSGTYEQYF. The CDR3 nucleotides are TGCGCCAGCCCGACTAGCGGCACCTACGAGCAGTACTTC.

This chain links TRBV14 with TRBJ1-2; D not certain. Deletions cut 1 base from V and 6 bases from J, with 12 bases between. This CDR3 is built from 14 residues. Germline values: CDR1 SGHDN, CDR2 FVKESK. The CDR3 region is CASSQVPGRHGYTF. The CDR3 bases are TGTGCCAGCAGCCAAGTACCAGGTCGACATGGCTACACCTTC.

The CDR3 DNA is TGCGCCAGCAGCACGGGACAGGATGATGGCTACACCTTC. Residues: CASSTGQDDGYTF. V usage is TRBV5-1 and J usage is TRBJ1-2; 8 bases are shared with TRBD1. Germline V CDR1 and CDR2: SGHRS, YFSETQ. V lost 4 bases, J lost 6 bases, and 5 bases stayed unmatched. The CDR3 is 13 residues long.

V and J are TRBV7-2 and TRBJ1-2; the D gene is possibly TRBD1 (5 bases). Trimming took 4 bases from V and 3 from J, leaving 12 bases between them. CDR1 is SGHTA and CDR2 is FQGNSA in the germline V gene. The CDR3 extends over 14 amino acids. In nucleotides, the CDR3 is TGTGCCAGCAGCTCCCTCCGGGGGGACTATGGCTACACCTTC. The encoded protein is CASSSLRGDYGYTF.

The V call is TRBV5-4, the J call TRBJ2-5; 10 bases match TRBD2. Germline values: CDR1 SGHNT, CDR2 YYREEE (reference sequence). This CDR3 has 15 residues. V shed 1 base, J shed 1 base, and the junction held 1 base outside the gene matches. CDR3: CASSLPSGGQETQYF. The CDR3 nucleotides are TGTGCCAGCAGCTTGCCTAGCGGGGGCCAAGAGACCCAGTACTTC.

This clone was seen only once. The chain uses TRBV5-1 and TRBJ2-5, with 7 bases lining up with TRBD2. Germline values: CDR1 SGHRS, CDR2 YFSETQ. Trimming took 3 bases from V and 2 from J; bases not matched to a gene: 10. There are 16 residues in the CDR3. In nucleotides, the CDR3 is TGCGCCAGCAGCTGGGGCCAGGCGGGAGCTCAAGAGACCCAGTACTTC. Amino acid sequence: CASSWGQAGAQETQYF.

Written as DNA, the CDR3 is TGTGCCAGCAGATGGGACAGGAGAAAAGGGCCCCAGCATTTT. Translated: CASRWDRRKGPQHF. V usage is TRBV27 and J usage is TRBJ1-5, with 8 nucleotides matching TRBD1. Germline CDR1 reads MNHEY; CDR2 reads SMNVEV (reference sequence). This CDR3 is built from 14 residues. Trimming cost V 6 bases and J 9 bases; bases outside gene matches: 10.

This chain links TRBV4-1 with TRBJ1-1, with 12 bases identical to TRBD1. Germline V gene lookup returns CDR1 MGHRA and CDR2 YSYEKL. This CDR3 contains 16 residues. With V trimmed by 5 bases and J by 4 bases, 8 bases remained unmatched. The CDR3 reads CASSGFPGQGATEAFF. The CDR3 bases are TGCGCCAGCAGCGGCTTTCCGGGACAGGGGGCCACTGAAGCTTTCTTT.

This clone was found once. The chain employs TRBV6-6 and TRBJ1-4, with D unclear. Trimming took off 0 bases at V and 6 bases at J, with 11 bases between the two ends. Germline V CDR1 and CDR2: MNHNY, SVGAGI (reference sequence). This CDR3 contains 15 residues. CDR3 nucleotides: TGTGCCAGCAGTTACTCCCGAGTTTTGGATGAAAAACTGTTTTTT. As protein: CASSYSRVLDEKLFF.

This clone was picked up a small number of times. This sequence joins TRBV10-1 and TRBJ2-7; 9 bases line up with TRBD2. The length of the CDR3 is 14 residues. Per germline, CDR1 WNHNN and CDR2 SYGVQD (reference sequence). Unmatched junction bases numbered 12, after V lost 11 bases and J lost 4 bases. CDR3 nucleotide sequence: TGCGCCGGACTTCGGCGGGAGGGCCCGTACGAGCAGTACTTC. Translation gives CAGLRREGPYEQYF.

This clone came up a few times. As DNA, the CDR3 is TGTGCCAGCAGCGTCCGGGATACCGTTACCTACGAGCAGTACTTC. It yields the protein CASSVRDTVTYEQYF. The chain uses TRBV9 and TRBJ2-7, with D possibly matching TRBD2 (5 bases). Per the germline V gene, CDR1 is SGDLS and CDR2 is YYNGEE. With 2 bases removed from V and 2 bases from J, the gap between germline ends came to 14 bases. CDR3 length: 15 amino acids.

The chain has TRBV5-1 and TRBJ2-1, with 7 bases identical to TRBD2. CDR1 and CDR2 (germline): SGHRS, YFSETQ. CDR3 length: 13 residues. V lost 1 base to trimming and J lost 7 bases; unmatched junction nucleotides: 2. Here the CDR3 reads CASSLQGGNEQFF. CDR3 in DNA: TGCGCCAGCAGCTTGCAGGGAGGGAATGAGCAGTTCTTC.

This sequence joins TRBV2 and TRBJ2-1; 8 positions match TRBD2. This CDR3 comprises 13 residues. V shed 5 bases, J shed 7 bases, and the junction held 4 bases outside the gene matches. CDR1 and CDR2 (germline): SNHLY, FYNNEI. The DNA for the CDR3 is TGTGCCAGCAGTCCGACTAGCGTGAATGAGCAGTTCTTC. This translates into CASSPTSVNEQFF.

The chain carries TRBV29-1 and TRBJ2-3, with 7 bases identical to TRBD2. Germline lookup yields CDR1 SQVTM and CDR2 ANQGSEA. Trimming removed 6 bases from V and 1 base from J; junction bases left unmatched: 10. The CDR3 loop spans 15 amino acids. Here the CDR3 DNA reads TGCAGCGTCCCCCACATTGCGGGGGGCACAGATACGCAGTATTTT. Protein sequence: CSVPHIAGGTDTQYF.

This clone showed up just a few times. The CDR3 loop is CASSLGQGRNEQYF. The CDR3 DNA is TGTGCCAGCAGCTTGGGACAGGGCAGGAACGAGCAGTACTTC. The rearrangement uses TRBV5-4 and TRBJ2-7; 7 nucleotides align to TRBD1. Germline lookup yields CDR1 SGHNT and CDR2 YYREEE (reference sequence). V shed 0 bases, J shed 5 bases, and the junction held 5 bases outside the gene matches. This CDR3 spans 14 amino acids.

The chain joins TRBV18 to TRBJ1-1, with 7 bases aligning to TRBD1. Germline-derived CDR1 and CDR2 are KGHSH and LQKENI. After removal of 3 bases from V and 1 base from J, the junction contained 17 bases not matched to a gene. This CDR3 contains 19 residues. The CDR3 here is CASSPRGFEGALENTEAFF. The CDR3 DNA sequence: TGTGCCAGCTCACCCCGGGGGTTTGAGGGGGCATTGGAGAACACTGAAGCTTTCTTT.